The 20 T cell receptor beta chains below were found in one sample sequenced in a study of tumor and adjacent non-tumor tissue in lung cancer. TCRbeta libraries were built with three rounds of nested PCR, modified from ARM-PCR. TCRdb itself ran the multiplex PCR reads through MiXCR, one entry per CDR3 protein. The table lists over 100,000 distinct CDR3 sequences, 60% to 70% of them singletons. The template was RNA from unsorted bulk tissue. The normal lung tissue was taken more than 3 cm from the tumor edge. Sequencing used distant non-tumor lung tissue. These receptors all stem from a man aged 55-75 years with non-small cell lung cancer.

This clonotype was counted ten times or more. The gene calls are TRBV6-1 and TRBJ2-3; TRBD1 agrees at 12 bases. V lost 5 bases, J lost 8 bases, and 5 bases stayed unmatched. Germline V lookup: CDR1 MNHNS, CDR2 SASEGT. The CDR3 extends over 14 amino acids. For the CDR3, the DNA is TGTGCCAGCAGTACGGGACAGGGGGCTTTTACGCAGTATTTT. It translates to CASSTGQGAFTQYF.

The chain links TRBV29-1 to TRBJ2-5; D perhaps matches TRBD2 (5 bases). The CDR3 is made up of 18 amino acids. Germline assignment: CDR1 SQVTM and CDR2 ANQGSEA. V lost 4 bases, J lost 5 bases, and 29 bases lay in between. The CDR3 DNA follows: TGCAGCGTTGGGTCCCGCGGGCTGAAATTGAACGCTGTGGAGACCCAGTACTTC. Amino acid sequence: CSVGSRGLKLNAVETQYF.

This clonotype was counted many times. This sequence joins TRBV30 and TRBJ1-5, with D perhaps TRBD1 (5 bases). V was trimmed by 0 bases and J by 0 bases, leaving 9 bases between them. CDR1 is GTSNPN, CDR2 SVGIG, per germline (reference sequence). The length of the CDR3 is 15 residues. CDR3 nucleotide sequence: TGTGCCTGGAGTGTTGGGGACGTTAGCAATCAGCCCCAGCATTTT. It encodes CAWSVGDVSNQPQHF.

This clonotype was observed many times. The DNA of the CDR3 is TGTGCCAGCACCCAGACAGGTTCCTCTGGGGCCAACGTCCTGACTTTC. It yields the protein CASTQTGSSGANVLTF. The chain employs TRBV6-2 or TRBV6-3 and TRBJ2-6; tentatively, D is TRBD1 (6 bases). Germline loops: CDR1 MNHEY, CDR2 SVGEGT. V shed 7 bases and J shed 0 bases, with 13 bases lying between them. The CDR3 is 16 residues long.

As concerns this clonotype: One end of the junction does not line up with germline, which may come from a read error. CDR3 nucleotides: TGCAGCGTTGCCAGGACAGGGTCCAACTACGAGCAATACTTC. This encodes CSVARTGSNYEQYF. The V call is TRBV29-1, the J call TRBJ2-7, with 8 bases aligning to TRBD1. The CDR3 length is 14 residues. CDR1 and CDR2 (germline): SQVTM, ANQGSEA.

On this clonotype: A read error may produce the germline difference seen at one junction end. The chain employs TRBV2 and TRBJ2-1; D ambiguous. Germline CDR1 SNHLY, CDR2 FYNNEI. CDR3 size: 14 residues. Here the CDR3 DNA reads TGTGCCATCAGACAAACGGGTTACTACATTGAGCAGTTCTTC. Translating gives CAIRQTGYYIEQFF.

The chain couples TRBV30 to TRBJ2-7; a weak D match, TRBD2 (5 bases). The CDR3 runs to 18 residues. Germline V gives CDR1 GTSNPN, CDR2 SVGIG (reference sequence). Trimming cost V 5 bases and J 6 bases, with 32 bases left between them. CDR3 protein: CAWPPRSPEGNSLGEQYF. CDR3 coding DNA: TGTGCCTGGCCTCCCAGGAGTCCCGAGGGCAACTCGCTTGGCGAGCAGTACTTC.

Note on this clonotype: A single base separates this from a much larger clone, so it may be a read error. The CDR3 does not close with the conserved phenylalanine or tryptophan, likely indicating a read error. CDR3 protein: CASSWGTSGKLFI. Here the CDR3 DNA reads TGTGCCAGCAGCTGGGGGACCTCGGGAAAACTGTTTATT. The chain is built from TRBV5-4 and TRBJ1-4, with TRBD1 as a possible D gene (5 bases). Germline assignment: CDR1 SGHNT and CDR2 YYREEE (reference sequence). Deletions cut 3 bases from V and 10 bases from J, with 13 bases between. This CDR3 spans 13 amino acids.

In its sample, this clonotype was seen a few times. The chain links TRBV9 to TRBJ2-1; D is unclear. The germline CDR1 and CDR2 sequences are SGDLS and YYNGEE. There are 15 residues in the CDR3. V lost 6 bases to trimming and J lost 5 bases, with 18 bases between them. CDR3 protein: CASTLGSLGDNEQFF. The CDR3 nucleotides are TGTGCCAGCACCCTGGGCTCTCTGGGCGACAATGAGCAGTTCTTC.

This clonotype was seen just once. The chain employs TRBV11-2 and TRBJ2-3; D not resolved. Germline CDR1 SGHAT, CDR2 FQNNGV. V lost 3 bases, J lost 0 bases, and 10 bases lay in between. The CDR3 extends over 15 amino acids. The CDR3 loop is CASSFLGSSTDTQYF. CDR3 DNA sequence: TGTGCCAGCAGCTTCTTGGGTTCTAGCACAGATACGCAGTATTTT. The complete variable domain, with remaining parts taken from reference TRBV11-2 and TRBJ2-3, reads EAGVAQSPRYKIIEKRQSVAFWCNPISGHATLYWYQQILGQGPKLLIQFQNNGVVDDSQLPKDRFSAERLKGVDSTLKIQPAKLEDSAVYLCASSFLGSSTDTQYFGPGTRLTVL.

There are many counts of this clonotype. CDR3 coding DNA: TGCAGTGCTAGTTGGGCAGGGGCTGAAGCTTTCTTT. It codes for CSASWAGAEAFF. V usage is TRBV20-1 and J usage is TRBJ1-1, with D possibly being TRBD1 (6 bases). This CDR3 comprises 12 residues. With 3 bases removed from V and 6 bases from J, the gap between germline ends came to 11 bases. Germline CDR1 DFQATT, CDR2 SNEGSKA (reference sequence).

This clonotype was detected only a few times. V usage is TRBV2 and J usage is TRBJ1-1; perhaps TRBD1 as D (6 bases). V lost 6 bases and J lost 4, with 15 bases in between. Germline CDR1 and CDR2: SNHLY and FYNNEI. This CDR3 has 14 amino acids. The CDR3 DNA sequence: TGTGCCAGCAGGCACAGGGTCGGAGGCACTGAAGCTTTCTTT. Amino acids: CASRHRVGGTEAFF.

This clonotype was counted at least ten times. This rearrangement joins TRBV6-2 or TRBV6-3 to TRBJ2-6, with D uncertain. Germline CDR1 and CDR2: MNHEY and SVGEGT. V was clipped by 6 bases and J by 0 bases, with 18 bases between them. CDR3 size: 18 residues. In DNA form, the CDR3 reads TGTGCCAGCAGAAGCCCGTCGGGTAGAGGCTCTGGGGCCAACGTCCTGACTTTC. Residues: CASRSPSGRGSGANVLTF.

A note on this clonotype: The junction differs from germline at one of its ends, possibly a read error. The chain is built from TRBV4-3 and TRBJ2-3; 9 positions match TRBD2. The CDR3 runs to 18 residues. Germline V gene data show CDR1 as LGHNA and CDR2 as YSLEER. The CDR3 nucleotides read TGCGCCAGCAGCCAAGCAGGAGATAGCGGGAGCGGCACAGATATGCAGTATTTT. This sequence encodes CASSQAGDSGSGTDMQYF.

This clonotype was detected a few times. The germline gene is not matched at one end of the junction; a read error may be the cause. CDR3 protein: CASSSYWGAGDNERFF. As DNA, the CDR3 is TGTGCCAGCAGCTCATACTGGGGAGCGGGAGACAATGAGCGGTTCTTC. V usage is TRBV11-3 and J usage is TRBJ2-1; TRBD2 matches 8 bases. CDR1 is SGHNT and CDR2 is YENEEA in the germline V gene. CDR3 length: 16 amino acids. Looking up the rest from reference TRBV11-3 and TRBJ2-1 gives the full variable domain: EAGVVQSPRYKIIEKKQPVAFWCNPISGHNTLYWYLQNLGQGPELLIRYENEEAVDDSQLPKDRFSAERLKGVDSTLKIQPAELGDSAVYLCASSSYWGAGDNERFFGPGTRLTVL.

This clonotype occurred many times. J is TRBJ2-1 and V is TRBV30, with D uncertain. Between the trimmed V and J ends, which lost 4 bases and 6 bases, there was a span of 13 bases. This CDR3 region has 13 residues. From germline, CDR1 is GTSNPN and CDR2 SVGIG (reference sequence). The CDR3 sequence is CAWTSVEGNEQFF. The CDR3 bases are TGTGCCTGGACTAGTGTCGAAGGCAATGAGCAGTTCTTC.

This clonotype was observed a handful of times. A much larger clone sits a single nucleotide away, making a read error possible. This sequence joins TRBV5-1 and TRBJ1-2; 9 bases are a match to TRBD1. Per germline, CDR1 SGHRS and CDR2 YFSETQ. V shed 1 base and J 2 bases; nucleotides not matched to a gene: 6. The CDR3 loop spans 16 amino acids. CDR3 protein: CASSLTGQGPNYGYTF. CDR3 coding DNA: TGCGCCAGCAGCTTGACGGGACAGGGCCCCAACTATGGCTACACCTTC.

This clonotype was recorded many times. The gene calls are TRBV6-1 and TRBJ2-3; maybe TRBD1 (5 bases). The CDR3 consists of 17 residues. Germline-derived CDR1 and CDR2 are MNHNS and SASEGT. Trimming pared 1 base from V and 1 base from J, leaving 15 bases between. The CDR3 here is CASSEGSWGMGTDTQYF. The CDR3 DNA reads TGTGCCAGCAGTGAAGGGTCGTGGGGCATGGGCACAGATACGCAGTATTTT.

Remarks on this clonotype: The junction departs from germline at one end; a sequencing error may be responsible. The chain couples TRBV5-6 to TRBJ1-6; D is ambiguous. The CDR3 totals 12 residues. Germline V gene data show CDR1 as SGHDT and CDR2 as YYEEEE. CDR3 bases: TGTACCAGCAACTCCTACAATTCACCCCTTCACTTT. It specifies CTSNSYNSPLHF.

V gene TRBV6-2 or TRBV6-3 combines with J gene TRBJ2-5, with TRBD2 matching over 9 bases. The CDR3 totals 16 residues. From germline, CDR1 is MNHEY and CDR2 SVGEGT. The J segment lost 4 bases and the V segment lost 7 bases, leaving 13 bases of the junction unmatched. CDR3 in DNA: TGTGCCAGCATGTCGACTAGCGGTAGTCCCCTAGAGACCCAGTACTTC. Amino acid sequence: CASMSTSGSPLETQYF.